This T cell receptor beta chain was sequenced for a study of blood T cells in healthy people across ages. This CDR3 comprises 17 residues. The V gene end was trimmed by 2 bases and the J gene end by 6 bases; junction bases not matched to a gene: 13. Germline assignment: CDR1 SGHDT and CDR2 YYEEEE. Study-level results: Because sorting was not performed, PBMCs prevented conclusive naive versus antigen-experienced comparison.

Total RNA was isolated from each sample in quantities of at least 6 micrograms. Sample-barcoded 5' priming and a J-beta primer mix drove a second PCR of 7 to 11 cycles. A single record per CDR3 protein comes from TCRdb applying MiXCR to the 5' RACE reads. The table records 1.5 million to 2 million distinct CDR3 sequences, 28% of them present only once. Regarding this clonotype: What it recognizes is unknown.

The sequence was collected from a woman younger than 45 in good health. This rearrangement joins TRBV5-6 to TRBJ2-1; 8 bases are shared with TRBD2. The specimen was blood. The CDR3 coding sequence is TGTGCCAGCAGCTTTTTAGCGGGAACCGCCAACGGCAATGAGCAGTTCTTC. Translating gives CASSFLAGTANGNEQFF.